Reported below is one T cell receptor beta chain. The antigen remains unidentified. Produced via immunoSEQ multiplex PCR; TCRdb's table is partial and in-frame only. The data contain about 100,000 clones, about 90% of them seen just once; the ten biggest clones take up about 1.5%. The data derive from a study of T cell responses to AZD1222 COVID-19 vaccine. Notes on the study in general: Repertoires were collected only later (after the peak T cell response had occurred).

Germline assignment: CDR1 MDHEN and CDR2 SYDVKM. V lost 2 bases and J 4 bases, leaving 5 bases between the germline ends. The CDR3 is made up of 12 amino acids. This specimen was peripheral blood, taken on day 0 of AZD1222 vaccination. The gene calls are TRBV28 and TRBJ1-2; D remains unclear. The TCR was taken from an adult in good health. In DNA, the CDR3 is TGTGCCAGCAGTTTAGGCCCCTATGGCTACACCTTC. Residues: CASSLGPYGYTF.